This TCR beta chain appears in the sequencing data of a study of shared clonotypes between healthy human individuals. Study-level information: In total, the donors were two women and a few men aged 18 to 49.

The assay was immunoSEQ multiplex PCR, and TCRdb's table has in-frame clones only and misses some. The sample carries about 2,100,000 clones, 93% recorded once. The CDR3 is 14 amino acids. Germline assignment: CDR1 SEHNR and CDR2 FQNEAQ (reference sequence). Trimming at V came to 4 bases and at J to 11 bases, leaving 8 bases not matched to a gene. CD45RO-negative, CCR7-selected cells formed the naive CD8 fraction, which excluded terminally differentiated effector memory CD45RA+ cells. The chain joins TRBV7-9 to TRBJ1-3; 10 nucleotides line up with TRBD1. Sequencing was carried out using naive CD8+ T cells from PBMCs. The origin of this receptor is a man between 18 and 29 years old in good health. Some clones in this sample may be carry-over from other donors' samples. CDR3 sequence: CASSSGQGVLSIYF. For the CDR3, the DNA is TGTGCCAGCAGCTCCGGACAGGGGGTGTTGTCCATATATTTT.